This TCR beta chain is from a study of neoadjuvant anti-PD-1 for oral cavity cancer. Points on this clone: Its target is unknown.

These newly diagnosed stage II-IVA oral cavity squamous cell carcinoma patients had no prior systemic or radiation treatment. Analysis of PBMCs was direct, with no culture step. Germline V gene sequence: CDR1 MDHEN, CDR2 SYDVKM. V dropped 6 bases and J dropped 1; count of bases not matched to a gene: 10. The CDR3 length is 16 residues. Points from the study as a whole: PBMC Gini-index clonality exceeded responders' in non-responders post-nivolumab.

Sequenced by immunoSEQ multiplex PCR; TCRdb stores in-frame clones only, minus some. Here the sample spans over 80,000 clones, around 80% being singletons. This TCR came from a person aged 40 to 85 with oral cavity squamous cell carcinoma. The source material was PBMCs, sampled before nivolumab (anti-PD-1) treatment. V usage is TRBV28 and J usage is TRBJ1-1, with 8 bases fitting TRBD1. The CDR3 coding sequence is TGTGCCAGCAGACCGACAGGGGCGCTGGGGAACACTGAAGCTTTCTTT. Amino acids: CASRPTGALGNTEAFF.